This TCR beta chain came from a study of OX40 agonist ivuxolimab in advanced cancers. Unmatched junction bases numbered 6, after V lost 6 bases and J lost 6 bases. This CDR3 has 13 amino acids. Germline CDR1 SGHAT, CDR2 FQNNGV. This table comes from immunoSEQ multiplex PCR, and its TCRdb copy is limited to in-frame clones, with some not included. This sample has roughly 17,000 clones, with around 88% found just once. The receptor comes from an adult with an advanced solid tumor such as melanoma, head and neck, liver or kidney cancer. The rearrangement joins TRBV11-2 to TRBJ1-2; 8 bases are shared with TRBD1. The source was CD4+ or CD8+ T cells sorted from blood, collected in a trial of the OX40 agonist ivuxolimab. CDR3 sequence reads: CASRQRTGNGYTF. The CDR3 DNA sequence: TGTGCCAGCAGACAACGGACAGGGAATGGCTACACCTTC.